Shown below are 5 T cell receptor beta chains from a single sample sequenced in a study of T cell repertoires in cytomegalovirus infection (dated by TCRdb to the late 2010s). Sequencing instrument: Illumina HiSeq 1500. The public reads were reanalyzed by TCRdb: fastp trimming at Q25, MiXCR alignment, in-frame beta chains only. A single entry per CDR3 protein holds the most common genes and DNA from its merged rows. The table for this sample lists 200,000 to 300,000 distinct CDR3 sequences; over 8% of them were counted only once. The biggest ten clones account for over 12% of the sample. Source material: PBMCs. The receptors here all came from a human donor in good health (CMV status not recorded). Some clones in this sample may be carry-over from other donors' samples.

This clonotype was found many times. V usage is TRBV6-2 or TRBV6-3 and J usage is TRBJ1-1, with 8 bases lining up with TRBD1. With 4 bases clipped from V and 5 bases from J, the junction kept 6 bases outside the gene matches. CDR1 and CDR2 from the germline V gene are MNHEY and SVGEGT. The CDR3 has 14 amino acids. Written as DNA, the CDR3 is TGTGCCAGCAGTTTCCAGGGGGCAAAAACTGAAGCTTTCTTT. Translated: CASSFQGAKTEAFF.

The V and J genes are TRBV6-6 and TRBJ2-7; tentatively, D is TRBD1 (5 bases). Germline assignment: CDR1 MNHNY and CDR2 SVGAGI (reference sequence). V was cut by 4 bases and J by 2 bases, with 12 bases left in between. The CDR3 length is 14 residues. CDR3 region: CASSSRTPTYEQYF. The CDR3 DNA reads as TGTGCCAGCAGTTCTCGGACACCAACCTACGAGCAGTACTTC.

This clonotype has only a few counts. The chain recombines TRBV7-9 with TRBJ2-7; 10 bases agree with TRBD2. This CDR3 has 16 residues. Germline V lookup: CDR1 SEHNR, CDR2 FQNEAQ (reference sequence). V dropped 5 bases and J dropped 4; count of bases not matched to a gene: 11. This CDR3 is CASSEVPGLAPYEQYF. In nucleotides, the CDR3 is TGTGCCAGCAGCGAGGTACCGGGACTAGCGCCATACGAGCAGTACTTC.

Written as DNA, the CDR3 is TGTGCCAGCAGTGGAAATGACAGGGAAATCTACAGCACAGATACGCAGTATTTT. Amino acid sequence: CASSGNDREIYSTDTQYF. V usage is TRBV2 and J usage is TRBJ2-3, with TRBD1 matching over 7 bases. This CDR3 has 18 residues. With V trimmed by 4 bases and J by 0 bases, 13 bases remained unmatched. Germline loops: CDR1 SNHLY, CDR2 FYNNEI. Filled out from reference TRBV2 and TRBJ2-3, the complete variable domain reads EPEVTQTPSHQVTQMGQEVILRCVPISNHLYFYWYRQILGQKVEFLVSFYNNEISEKSEIFDDQFSVERPDGSNFTLKIRSTKLEDSAMYFCASSGNDREIYSTDTQYFGPGTRLTVL.

Many counts were recorded for this clonotype. This chain uses TRBV20-1 with TRBJ2-1; D possibly corresponds to TRBD2 (6 bases). CDR1 DFQATT and CDR2 SNEGSKA come from the germline V gene (reference sequence). Trimming left V 6 bases short and J 1 base short, with 19 bases between. The CDR3 loop spans 16 amino acids. Here the CDR3 reads CSAQRSGDRSYNEQFF. CDR3 coding DNA: TGCAGTGCCCAGAGGTCGGGAGATCGATCCTACAATGAGCAGTTCTTC.